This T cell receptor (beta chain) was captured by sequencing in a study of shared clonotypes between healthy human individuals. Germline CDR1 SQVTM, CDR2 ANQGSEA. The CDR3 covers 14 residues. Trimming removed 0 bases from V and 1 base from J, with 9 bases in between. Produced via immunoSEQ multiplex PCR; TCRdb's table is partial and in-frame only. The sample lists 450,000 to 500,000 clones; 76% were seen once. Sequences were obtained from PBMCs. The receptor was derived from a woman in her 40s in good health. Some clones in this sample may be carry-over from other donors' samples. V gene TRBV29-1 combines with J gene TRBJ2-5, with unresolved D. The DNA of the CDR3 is TGCAGCGTTGAAGATTGGCTAGTCCAAGAGACCCAGTACTTC. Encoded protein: CSVEDWLVQETQYF.